Listed below are T cell receptor beta chains from one sample, sequenced in a study of shared clonotypes between healthy human individuals. Using immunoSEQ multiplex PCR, the repertoire was profiled, and TCRdb retains in-frame clones only, with some absent. The table lists about 520,000 clones, roughly 95% of them singletons, with 0.05% to 0.08% in the top ten. The material sequenced was naive CD4+ T cells sorted from blood. Receptors were obtained from a woman in her twenties or thirties in good health. CDR3s include the opening cysteine and the closing phenylalanine or tryptophan. D genes are given only for firm matches. Not every row has a clone size; where given, it reads once, few, many or a size class.

v_call	j_call	clone_size	d_call	cdr3_nt	cdr3_aa
TRBV11-2	TRBJ2-2	.	TRBD1	TGTGCCAGCAGCTTGGGTTCAGGGGGTTCTCCGGGGGAGCTGTTTTTT	CASSLGSGGSPGELFF
TRBV7-9	TRBJ2-3	.	.	TGTGCCAAAAGCCCTTTGCGGGCGGGCACAGATACGCAGTATTTT	CAKSPLRAGTDTQYF
TRBV2	TRBJ1-2	.	.	TGTGCCAGCAGTGAAGCAAGGCGGCAATATGGCTACACCTTC	CASSEARRQYGYTF
TRBV4-1	TRBJ2-7	.	.	TGCGCCAGCAGCCAAGTCGTAACCCCCCCCGTGGGGCAGTACTTC	CASSQVVTPPVGQYF
TRBV28	TRBJ1-1	.	.	TGTGCCAGCACCGAACACGCTGGGAACACTGAAGCTTTCTTT	CASTEHAGNTEAFF
TRBV2	TRBJ2-4	.	.	TGTGCCAGCAGCGCCGGGTTGAGTGAACTCGGAGACATTCAGTACTTC	CASSAGLSELGDIQYF
TRBV6-5	TRBJ2-7	.	.	TGTGCCAGCAGTTACTCGGGGGACAACTACGAGCAGTACTTC	CASSYSGDNYEQYF
TRBV5-6	TRBJ2-7	once	.	TGTGCCAGCAGCTACCGGAGGGGCTACGAGCAGTACTTC	CASSYRRGYEQYF
TRBV6-1	TRBJ2-1	.	TRBD1	TGTGCCAGCAGTCTTACCGGGACAGCCTACAATGAGCAGTTCTTC	CASSLTGTAYNEQFF
TRBV28	TRBJ1-5	.	.	TGTGCCAGCAGCCATAGGCCCTTCCGTCAGCCCCAGCATTTT	CASSHRPFRQPQHF
TRBV5-1	TRBJ1-2	.	.	TGCGCCAGCAGCTGGCCGGGGACGCAGAGAGGCTACACCTTC	CASSWPGTQRGYTF
TRBV12-5	TRBJ2-7	.	.	TGTGCTAGTGGTTCAGGCGAGGGCGACTGCTGGAGGCAGTACTTC	CASGSGEGDCWRQYF
TRBV7-6	TRBJ1-2	.	.	TGTGCCAGCAGCTTAGGACCGACGGTCGGGGGGACTAATGGCTACACCTTC	CASSLGPTVGGTNGYTF
TRBV28	TRBJ2-2	.	.	TGTGCCAGCAGTTTACGCCTGGGGACCGGGGAGCTGTTTTTT	CASSLRLGTGELFF
TRBV20-1	TRBJ1-1	.	.	TGCAGTGCTAGCTCCAGCACTGAAGCTTTCTTT	CSASSSTEAFF
TRBV2	TRBJ1-2	.	TRBD1	TGTGCCAGCAGTGTACAGGGGACCGATTTTCGCTACACCTTC	CASSVQGTDFRYTF
TRBV28	TRBJ2-7	.	.	TGTGCCAGCAGTTTAGCTTCAGGGAGGAGCTCCTACGAGCAGTACTTC	CASSLASGRSSYEQYF
TRBV4-2	TRBJ2-7	.	TRBD1	TGTGCCAGCAGCCAACTTACAGGGGGGACCACCTACGAGCAGTACTTC	CASSQLTGGTTYEQYF
TRBV14	TRBJ2-1	.	.	TGTGCCAGCAGCCTAGCATCCTACAATGAGCAGTTCTTC	CASSLASYNEQFF
TRBV5-1	TRBJ2-1	.	TRBD2	TGCGCCAGCAGCTCTAGCGGGAGCGATGAGCAGTTCTTC	CASSSSGSDEQFF
TRBV12-5	TRBJ2-1	.	.	TGTGCCGTAGCGGCCCTTAGCTCCTACAATGAGCAGTTCTTC	CAVAALSSYNEQFF
TRBV28	TRBJ2-7	.	TRBD1	TGTGCCAGCAGATCCGGGACAGGGGCGCCCGTGGAGCAGTACTTC	CASRSGTGAPVEQYF
TRBV5-1	TRBJ2-7	.	TRBD1	TGCGCCAGCAGCCGGCTTCCGGGACAGAGCTCCTACGAGCAGTACTTC	CASSRLPGQSSYEQYF
TRBV25-1	TRBJ1-3	.	TRBD1	TGTGCCAGCAGTCGCCGGGACAGAATCACTGGAAACACCATATATTTT	CASSRRDRITGNTIYF
TRBV5-1	TRBJ1-6	.	.	TGCGCCAGCAGCTTGTGGGGGCGAGGCAGGGGTAATTCACCCCTCCACTTT	CASSLWGRGRGNSPLHF
TRBV7-3	TRBJ2-7	.	TRBD2	TGTGCCAGCAGCTTAACGGGGGGACTACACGAGCAGTACTTC	CASSLTGGLHEQYF
TRBV2	TRBJ2-5	.	TRBD1	TGTGCCAGCGCGGGACAGGGGGCCTCCCCAGAGACCCAGTACTTC	CASAGQGASPETQYF
TRBV18	TRBJ2-7	few	.	TGTGCCAGCTCACCACCGGTAGGGAGTCGGTACGAGCAGTACTTC	CASSPPVGSRYEQYF